The present entry profiles one T cell receptor (beta chain) with its context. What it binds is unknown. In building TCR beta libraries, iRepertoire HTBI primers were used together with Arm-PCR of CDR3 regions. TCRdb re-derived calls from the multiplex PCR reads in MiXCR, one entry per CDR3 protein. The table lists more than 450,000 distinct CDR3 sequences, around 13% of them singletons. The sample is drawn from a study of regulatory T cells in long-lasting Graves disease. Study-wide points: Sample size, which was small, may have reduced accuracy. Thyroid tissue was not sampled; only peripheral blood was.

Specified time point: newly diagnosed GD, antithyroid drugs for less than 3 months. From PBMCs, RNA was extracted and then used to make the TCR library. The patient group derived from an endocrinology department in Xi'an, China. Losses at the gene ends were 4 bases for V and 0 bases for J; bases not matched to a gene: 10. Germline CDR1 SGHVS, CDR2 FQNEAQ. The CDR3 loop spans 19 amino acids. This sample also belongs to another study, concerning T cells in Graves' hyperthyroidism and ophthalmopathy. From that study: Blood also showed most of the thyroid clonotypes that were expanded above 0.001.

Sequencing was performed on peripheral blood mononuclear cells (PBMCs), taken at new diagnosis, from a patient treated with antithyroid drugs. This sequence was found in a woman under 40 with Graves disease. J is TRBJ2-1 and V is TRBV7-8; 12 bases agree with TRBD2. CDR3 region: CASSYFLPSGRGSYNEQFF. As DNA, the CDR3 is TGTGCCAGCAGCTACTTCCTGCCTAGCGGGAGGGGCTCCTACAATGAGCAGTTCTTC.